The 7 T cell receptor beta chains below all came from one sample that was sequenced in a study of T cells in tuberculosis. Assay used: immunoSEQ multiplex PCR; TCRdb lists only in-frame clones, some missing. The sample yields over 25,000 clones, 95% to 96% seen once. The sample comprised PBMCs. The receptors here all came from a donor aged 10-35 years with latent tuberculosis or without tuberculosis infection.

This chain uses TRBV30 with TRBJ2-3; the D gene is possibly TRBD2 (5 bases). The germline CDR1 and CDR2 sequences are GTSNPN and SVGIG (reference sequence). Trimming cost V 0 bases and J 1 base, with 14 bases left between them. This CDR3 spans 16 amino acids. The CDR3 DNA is TGTGCCTGGAGTGTACTCGGAGGAGTTGGCACAGATACGCAGTATTTT. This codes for CAWSVLGGVGTDTQYF.

The CDR3 DNA reads as TGTGCCAGCAGCTCAAAGTGGGACAGGGTTTGGGCTTTCTTT. Its protein is CASSSKWDRVWAFF. V and J are TRBV5-6 and TRBJ1-1, with 9 nucleotides matching TRBD1. The V segment lost 3 bases and the J segment 11 bases; nucleotides outside the gene matches: 11. The CDR3 contains 14 residues. Germline loops: CDR1 SGHDT, CDR2 YYEEEE.

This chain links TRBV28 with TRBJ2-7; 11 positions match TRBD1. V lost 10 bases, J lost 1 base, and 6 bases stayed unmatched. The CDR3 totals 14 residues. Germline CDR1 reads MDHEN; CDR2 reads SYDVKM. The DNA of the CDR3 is TGTGCCACCAAGGGACAGGGGGGGTCCTACGAGCAGTACTTC. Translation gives CATKGQGGSYEQYF.

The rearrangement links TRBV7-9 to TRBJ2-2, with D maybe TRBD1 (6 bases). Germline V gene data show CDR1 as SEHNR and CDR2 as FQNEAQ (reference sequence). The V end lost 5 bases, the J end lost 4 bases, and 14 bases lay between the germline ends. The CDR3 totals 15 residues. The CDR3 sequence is CASSPMVGGTGELFF. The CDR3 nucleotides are TGTGCCAGCAGCCCCATGGTAGGGGGCACCGGGGAGCTGTTTTTT.

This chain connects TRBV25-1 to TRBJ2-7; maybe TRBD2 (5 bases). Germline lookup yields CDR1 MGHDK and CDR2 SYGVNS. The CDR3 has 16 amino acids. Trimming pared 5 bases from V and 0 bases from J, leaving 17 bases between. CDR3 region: CASSRKEEQISYEQYF. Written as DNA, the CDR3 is TGTGCCAGCAGTAGAAAGGAGGAACAGATCTCCTACGAGCAGTACTTC.

CDR3 in amino acids: CASSPGGASGFDEQFF. The CDR3 DNA sequence: TGTGCCAGCAGCCCCGGGGGAGCTTCGGGATTCGATGAGCAGTTCTTC. The V gene is TRBV5-5, the J gene TRBJ2-1, with a tentative D call TRBD2 (6 bases). This CDR3 region has 16 residues. Per the germline V gene, CDR1 is SGHKS and CDR2 is YYEKEE (reference sequence). Between the trimmed V and J ends, which lost 4 bases and 8 bases, there was a span of 22 bases.

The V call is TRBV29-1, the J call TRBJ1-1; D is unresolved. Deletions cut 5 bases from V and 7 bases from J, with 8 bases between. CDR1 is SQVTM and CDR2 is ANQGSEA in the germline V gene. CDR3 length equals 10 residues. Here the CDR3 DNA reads TGCAGCGTTAGAGGAGTTGAAGCTTTCTTT. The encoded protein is CSVRGVEAFF. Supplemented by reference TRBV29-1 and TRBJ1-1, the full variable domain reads SAVISQKPSRDICQRGTSLTIQCQVDSQVTMMFWYRQQPGQSLTLIATANQGSEATYESGFVIDKFPISRPNLTFSTLTVSNMSPEDSSIYLCSVRGVEAFFGQGTRLTVV.